These T cell receptor beta chains were read from a single sample in a study of blood T cell repertoires in COVID-19. Measured with immunoSEQ multiplex PCR; TCRdb has only the in-frame clones, and not every one. This sample yields about 370,000 clones, of which about 90% are seen a single time; 3% belongs to the top ten. Input material: peripheral blood. These receptors were taken from a woman between 25 and 40 years old with COVID-19, enrolled during active disease. Both conserved end residues are part of each CDR3. D genes are given only for firm matches. Size is omitted from some rows. Given values are once, few, many or a class for expanded clones.

J | size | D | V | CDR3 | DNA
TRBJ2-5 | once | - | TRBV21-1 | CASSPWRVLQETQYF | TGTGCCAGCAGCCCATGGAGGGTCCTACAAGAGACCCAGTACTTC
TRBJ2-3 | - | - | TRBV11-2 | CASSLVTASTDTQYF | TGTGCCAGCAGCTTAGTCACAGCTAGCACAGATACGCAGTATTTT
TRBJ2-7 | once | TRBD1 | TRBV5-1 | CASSLQGESSYEQYF | TGCGCCAGCAGCTTACAGGGGGAGAGCTCCTACGAGCAGTACTTC
TRBJ1-1 | - | - | TRBV18 | CASSPGAGNTEAFF | TGTGCCAGCTCACCAGGGGCCGGGAACACTGAAGCTTTCTTT
TRBJ2-3 | - | TRBD2 | TRBV10-1 | CASATGGVDTQYF | TGCGCCAGCGCCACCGGGGGGGTAGATACGCAGTATTTT
TRBJ1-5 | - | - | TRBV5-4 | CASSLTGSNQPQHF | TGTGCCAGCAGCTTGACAGGTTCCAATCAGCCCCAGCATTTT
TRBJ1-5 | - | TRBD1 | TRBV19 | CASSIGFGQGAYQPQHF | TGTGCCAGTAGTATAGGGTTCGGACAGGGGGCCTATCAGCCCCAGCATTTT
TRBJ1-6 | - | - | TRBV2 | CASSGTGLLHF | TGTGCCAGCAGTGGCACAGGGCTCCTCCACTTT
TRBJ2-1 | - | - | TRBV28 | CASSLRLLNEQFF | TGTGCCAGCAGTTTAAGACTCCTAAATGAGCAGTTCTTC
TRBJ1-1 | - | - | TRBV10-3 | CAISDWGRRGENTEAFF | TGTGCCATCAGTGATTGGGGGCGCCGGGGGGAGAACACTGAAGCTTTCTTT
TRBJ1-2 | - | TRBD1 | TRBV2 | CASSFNTGGGYGYTF | TGTGCCAGCAGTTTTAATACAGGGGGCGGTTATGGCTACACCTTC
TRBJ2-1 | few | TRBD2 | TRBV7-2 | CASSFLSGTSGYNEQFF | TGTGCCAGCAGCTTCCTTTCCGGGACTAGCGGTTACAATGAGCAGTTCTTC
TRBJ2-3 | - | TRBD2 | TRBV10-1 | CASSEGGGPDTQYF | TGCGCCAGCAGTGAGGGCGGGGGGCCCGATACGCAGTATTTT
TRBJ1-2 | - | - | TRBV11-2 | CASSLEGQGSYGYTF | TGTGCCAGCAGCTTAGAAGGCCAGGGCTCATATGGCTACACCTTC
TRBJ1-2 | - | - | TRBV27 | CASSLSVPGREGYTF | TGTGCCAGCAGTTTATCCGTCCCGGGTCGGGAAGGCTACACCTTC
TRBJ1-1 | few | - | TRBV18 | CASSLGTGSVTEAFF | TGTGCCAGCTCACTGGGAACAGGGTCTGTTACTGAAGCTTTCTTT
TRBJ1-2 | - | - | TRBV12-3/TRBV12-4 | CASSQGTYGYTF | TGTGCCAGCAGCCAGGGTACCTATGGCTACACCTTC
TRBJ2-2 | - | - | TRBV5-5 | CASSLSDTGELFF | TGTGCCAGCAGCTTGTCGGACACCGGGGAGCTGTTTTTT